These 8 T cell receptor beta chains came from one sample sequenced in a study of blood T cells in healthy people across ages. Through a sample-barcoded 5' primer and a J-beta primer mix, a second PCR was run for roughly 6 to 12 cycles. TCRdb itself ran the 5' RACE reads through MiXCR, one entry per CDR3 protein. This table holds around 1.5 million distinct CDR3 sequences, about 31% found once. Sequenced: blood. Every receptor here comes from a woman younger than 45 in good health.

There are many counts of this clonotype. V gene TRBV5-6 combines with J gene TRBJ2-5; D uncertain. The CDR3 runs 13 residues. From germline, CDR1 is SGHDT and CDR2 YYEEEE. Trimming removed 4 bases at V and 5 bases at J, with 12 bases between. CDR3 coding DNA: TGTGCCAGCAGCCTCCTTTTACGCGAGACCCAGTACTTC. Protein product: CASSLLLRETQYF.

J is TRBJ2-3 and V is TRBV5-6; TRBD2 agrees at 11 bases. Germline-derived CDR1 and CDR2 are SGHDT and YYEEEE. The CDR3 has 16 residues. V lost 0 bases and J lost 8; bases outside the gene matches: 8. CDR3 sequence (DNA): TGTGCCAGCAGCTTGGCCCGGCTAGCGGGAGGAGTTACGCAGTATTTT. Protein: CASSLARLAGGVTQYF.

The CDR3 nucleotides are TGTGCCAGCAGTGTCACAGGGGCTCATGAAGCTTTCTTT. It specifies CASSVTGAHEAFF. The rearrangement uses TRBV6-1 and TRBJ1-1, with 7 nucleotides matching TRBD1. The CDR3 is made up of 13 amino acids. Germline CDR1 and CDR2: MNHNS and SASEGT. V shed 4 bases and J 7 bases; nucleotides not matched to a gene: 6.

This chain uses TRBV3-1 with TRBJ1-5; possibly TRBD1 for D (6 bases). V lost 4 bases to trimming and J lost 6 bases, with 13 bases between them. This CDR3 has 14 amino acids. The germline V gene encodes CDR1 LGHDT and CDR2 YNNKEL (reference sequence). The CDR3 DNA follows: TGTGCCAGCAGCCGGCTGGGCAGGGGTCAGCCCCAGCATTTT. This translates into CASSRLGRGQPQHF.

This clonotype came up a few times. As DNA, the CDR3 is TGCGCCAGCAGCTTGTTCCAGGGGGCGAGGCCTGAAGCTTTCTTT. As protein: CASSLFQGARPEAFF. The chain combines TRBV5-1 with TRBJ1-1, with 8 bases that match TRBD1. CDR1 SGHRS and CDR2 YFSETQ come from the germline V gene. V was clipped by 1 base and J by 6 bases; unmatched bases: 8. The CDR3 extends over 15 amino acids. The whole variable domain, remainder taken from reference TRBV5-1 and TRBJ1-1, is KAGVTQTPRYLIKTRGQQVTLSCSPISGHRSVSWYQQTPGQGLQFLFEYFSETQRNKGNFPGRFSGRQFSNSRSEMNVSTLELGDSALYLCASSLFQGARPEAFFGQGTRLTVV.

In this sample, this clonotype turned up a few times. This chain connects TRBV4-2 to TRBJ2-1; possibly TRBD1 for D (6 bases). Trimming took 3 bases from V and 6 from J, leaving 21 bases between them. Germline values: CDR1 LGHNA, CDR2 YNFKEQ. This CDR3 comprises 17 residues. CDR3 DNA: TGTGCCAGCAGCCAGAGTATCCGGGACATGCGCCGCAATGAGCAGTTCTTC. Translated, it gives CASSQSIRDMRRNEQFF.

The chain recombines TRBV15 with TRBJ2-1; weak D call: TRBD2 (6 bases). The DNA matches TRBJ2-7 better at its end, which makes the J call doubtful. Looked up from germline, CDR1 is LNHNV and CDR2 is YYDKDF (reference sequence). The CDR3 is made up of 15 amino acids. The CDR3 bases are TGTGCCACCAGCAGCTCGCGGGGTTCTTACAATGAGCAGTACTTC. Its translation is CATSSSRGSYNEQYF.

The CDR3: CASTRTGPNYGYTF. CDR3 nucleotides: TGTGCCAGCACCCGGACAGGGCCTAACTATGGCTACACCTTC. The chain is built from TRBV25-1 and TRBJ1-2, with TRBD1 matching over 8 bases. Per germline, CDR1 MGHDK and CDR2 SYGVNS. V was pared by 7 bases and J by 0 bases, with 4 bases of the junction left unmatched. The length of the CDR3 is 14 residues.